This TCR beta chain was identified in a study of blood T cell repertoires in COVID-19. At the level of the study: Samples came from the United States, Italy and Spain, spanning acute and convalescent COVID-19. Sources were T cells, B-cell-depleted T cells, or PBMCs; the material itself was cDNA or gDNA.

The table came from immunoSEQ multiplex PCR; TCRdb's copy has only in-frame clones and leaves some out. Among tens of thousands of clones listed, 82% were seen once. This receptor was obtained from a woman in her sixties or seventies with acute or convalescent COVID-19. Sequencing was performed on peripheral blood.

The CDR3 DNA reads TGTGCCAGCAGTGCAAACTTCGGACAGGGGATGGAGCCCCAGCATTTT. Translating gives CASSANFGQGMEPQHF. The V and J genes are TRBV6-1 and TRBJ1-5, with TRBD1 matching over 9 bases. CDR1 MNHNS and CDR2 SASEGT come from the germline V gene. J was trimmed by 8 bases and V by 4 bases; bases with no gene match: 12. This CDR3 is built from 16 residues.